This T cell receptor (beta chain) stems from a study of T cell responses to AZD1222 COVID-19 vaccine. Regarding the study as a whole: Spike-specific TCR depth and breadth grew after two AZD1222 doses. There were vaccine-associated CD4 TCRs across spike, dominant at 160-218 and 743-854. Only a handful of AZD1222 recipients, six or seven in all, had baseline seropositivity. Repertoire sampling occurred only after the peak T cell response.

The data were produced by immunoSEQ multiplex PCR, yet TCRdb's version contains in-frame clones alone and is incomplete. The sample has more than 65,000 clones, around 73% seen once. The CDR3 totals 15 residues. Germline V CDR1 and CDR2: SGHTS, YDEGEE. Trimming stripped 1 base from V and 0 bases from J, with 9 bases between. Note on this clone: As yet, its antigen is unknown.

The chain uses TRBV5-8 and TRBJ2-3; no clear D gene. The sequence came from an adult in good health. The material was peripheral blood, obtained on day 0 of AZD1222 vaccination. CDR3 bases: TGTGCCAGCAGCTTGAGCCTGATAAGCACAGATACGCAGTATTTT. Protein: CASSLSLISTDTQYF.